This record covers a single T cell receptor (beta chain). Relative to the germline gene, one junction end is altered; a read error may explain this. This record comes from a study of identical twins. In TCRdb, the 5' RACE reads were re-called with MiXCR into one record per CDR3 protein. This sample has more than 350,000 distinct CDR3 sequences, with approximately 9.1% found just once. This CDR3 spans 15 amino acids. The chain is built from TRBV12-3 or TRBV12-4 and TRBJ2-7; 9 bases align to TRBD1. The sequencing input was naive T cells sorted from blood. The sequence was obtained from a woman aged 50 to 60 in good health. The CDR3 DNA sequence: TGTTCCAGCAGTCCCCGGGACAGGGCTTGGTACGAGCAGTACTTC. Protein product: CSSSPRDRAWYEQYF.